This TCR beta chain is drawn from a study of control samples from healthy donors and cancer patients (dated by TCRdb to the early 2020s). As to this clone: Its antigen specificity is not known. Base qualities are missing; no much larger clone stands one base away.

The CDR3 goes from the cysteine to the phenylalanine over 17 residues. The entry retains the CDR3 DNA only, 51 bases that are in frame from base 1. The germline V gene (reference sequence) specifies MNHEY as CDR1 and SMNVEV as CDR2. The trim is 4 bases for V and 9 bases for J, with a gap of 27 bases between the germline ends. The library relied on the immunoSEQ multiplex PCR assay. Not all clones reach the TCRdb copy of this immuneACCESS table, which keeps in-frame sequences only. Checked studies attribute under half of the gap to unresolved V genes and leave the rest unexplained. The table for this sample lists some 150,000 clones; roughly 94% of them were counted only once. The ten most abundant clones make up 14% of the sample.

The source of this sequence is a man aged 60 to 69 with colorectal cancer. In this chain, TRBV27 is recombined with TRBJ1-2, and possibly TRBD1, on 6 matching bases. The sequenced sample was PBMCs. The DNA is as follows: TGTGCCAGCAGTTCGCCGAGGACAGCAAATATTCCTAGAAGCTACACCTTC. This is translated as CASSSPRTANIPRSYTF.